The entry that follows covers one TCR beta chain sequence. What it binds is unknown. Per germline, CDR1 SGHTA and CDR2 FQGNSA. This CDR3 is 17 amino acids long. J was trimmed by 1 base and V by 0 bases; bases with no gene match: 6. The entry originates in a study of cytomegalovirus exposure and HLA in healthy donors. General observations from the study: In most subjects, TCR beta sequences reportedly gave accurate predictions of HLA-A and HLA-B alleles.

In the PCR, 60 Vbeta and 13 Jbeta primers were used. Method: immunoSEQ multiplex PCR; TCRdb's copy keeps in-frame clones and lacks some. This sample yields 200,000 to 250,000 clones, of which about 74% are seen a single time; about 16% belongs to the top ten. The sample taken for sequencing was PBMCs. The source of this sequence is a man aged 35-49 years in good health and CMV-seronegative. The chain is built from TRBV7-2 and TRBJ2-7; 10 bases line up with TRBD1. Here the CDR3 reads CASSLASTGGASYEQYF. In DNA, the CDR3 is TGTGCCAGCAGCTTAGCCTCGACAGGGGGCGCATCCTACGAGCAGTACTTC.